A selection of T cell receptor beta chains follows, all from one sample in a study of CD8 T cells in ankylosing spondylitis. TCRdb re-called the 5' RACE reads through MiXCR, storing one row per CDR3 protein. The table has fewer than 550,000 distinct CDR3 sequences, roughly 5.2% seen once. Material for sequencing was blood, either unsorted or a sorted T cell fraction (not recorded which). The source of these receptors is a male donor with ankylosing spondylitis. Both conserved end residues are part of each CDR3. A D gene is named only where the DNA matches it firmly. Clone size is not always given. Where it is, it says once, few, many or a class for expanded clones.

>TRBV28|TRBD1|many|TRBJ1-1
CATQTGGTEAFF
TGTGCCACCCAGACAGGGGGAACTGAAGCTTTCTTT
>TRBV10-3|.|many|TRBJ1-2
CAISVGNYGYTF
TGTGCCATCAGCGTGGGGAACTATGGCTACACCTTC
>TRBV2|.|many|TRBJ1-5
CASSEHNLGRMDQPQHF
TGTGCCAGCAGTGAACACAACTTGGGGAGGATGGATCAGCCCCAGCATTTT
>TRBV4-3|.|many|TRBJ2-1
CASSQELGLDGSSYNEQFF
TGCGCCAGCAGCCAAGAATTAGGGTTGGATGGGAGCTCCTACAATGAGCAGTTCTTC
>TRBV20-1|.|many|TRBJ2-1
CSARSGRNEQFF
TGCAGTGCTAGATCAGGGAGGAATGAGCAGTTCTTC
>TRBV7-9|TRBD1|many|TRBJ1-1
CASSRTGLNTEAFF
TGTGCCAGCAGCCGGACAGGTCTGAACACTGAAGCTTTCTTT
>TRBV28|TRBD1|many|TRBJ1-2
CASRTGTGSGYTF
TGTGCCAGCAGAACCGGGACAGGTTCTGGCTACACCTTC
>TRBV10-3|TRBD2|many|TRBJ2-3
CAISGLLAGDEKGTDTQYF
TGTGCCATCAGTGGCTTACTAGCGGGGGATGAGAAGGGCACAGATACGCAGTATTTT
>TRBV28|.|many|TRBJ2-7
CASSITGGASYEQYF
TGTGCCAGCAGCATTACAGGGGGGGCATCCTACGAGCAGTACTTC
>TRBV6-2/TRBV6-3|.|few|TRBJ2-3
CASSPRRNTDTQYF
TGTGCCAGCAGTCCACGGCGGAACACAGATACGCAGTATTTT
>TRBV19|.|.|TRBJ1-5
CASSIVGTQPQHF
TGTGCCAGTAGTATAGTAGGCACTCAGCCCCAGCATTTT
>TRBV5-1|TRBD2|few|TRBJ2-5
CASSRLAGVIQETQYF
TGCGCCAGCAGCAGACTAGCGGGAGTGATTCAAGAGACCCAGTACTTC
>TRBV19|.|few|TRBJ2-1
CASRVRGSSYNEQFF
TGTGCCAGTAGGGTTAGAGGGAGCTCCTACAATGAGCAGTTCTTC
>TRBV7-2|.|.|TRBJ1-2
CASSLGSSGGAGGYTF
TGTGCCAGCAGCTTAGGGTCGTCCGGGGGGGCTGGTGGCTACACCTTC
>TRBV9|TRBD2|many|TRBJ2-1
CASSVDPTSGPYNEQFF
TGTGCCAGCAGCGTAGATCCCACTAGCGGCCCCTACAATGAGCAGTTCTTC
>TRBV20-1|.|many|TRBJ1-2
CSASPQQGYGYTF
TGCAGTGCTAGTCCCCAGCAGGGGTATGGCTACACCTTC
>TRBV7-2|.|many|TRBJ2-7
CASSLGGRSVQYF
TGTGCCAGCAGCTTGGGGGGTAGGTCGGTGCAGTACTTC